A selection of T cell receptor beta chains follows, all from one sample in a study of CD4 T cells in relation to SARS-CoV-2 and coronaviruses. No antigens are known for them. Generated by immunoSEQ multiplex PCR, the TCRdb table keeps only in-frame clones and is missing some. The sample lists 20,000 to 25,000 clones, around three quarters occurring once. Sequencing was done on a sample of CD4+ T cells from PBMCs, cultured in vitro. These receptors came from a human donor in good health. Both conserved end residues are part of each CDR3. Each record gives: V gene, J gene, D gene, CDR3 length, CDR3 protein. D genes are given only for firm matches.

TRBV12-5	TRBJ1-3	-	16	CASVMGGTGSGNTIYF
TRBV7-2	TRBJ2-5	TRBD1	14	CASSPRTGGETQYF
TRBV6-5	TRBJ1-1	-	15	CASSYMGAGDTEAFF
TRBV7-2	TRBJ2-1	-	15	CASGSESRQYNEQFF
TRBV12-3/TRBV12-4	TRBJ1-2	-	13	CASRWGSNYGYTF
TRBV5-1	TRBJ2-5	TRBD2	14	CASSVTSGKETQYF
TRBV6-5	TRBJ2-7	TRBD1	15	CASSRGRGPSYEQYF
TRBV29-1	TRBJ2-1	-	12	CSALTSYNEQFF
TRBV2	TRBJ2-2	-	13	CASSGSQTGELFF
TRBV2	TRBJ1-6	-	14	CASSPGSRDSPLHF
TRBV30	TRBJ1-3	-	13	CAWSKGTGNTIYF
TRBV24-1	TRBJ1-2	-	12	CATSSRDGELAF
TRBV3-1/TRBV3-2	TRBJ2-7	-	13	CASSQSTMPKQYF
TRBV27	TRBJ2-1	TRBD2	16	CASTRGLAGVPNEQFF
TRBV10-1	TRBJ1-6	-	14	CASSPQGKESPLHF
TRBV4-2	TRBJ2-1	-	13	CASSPSGGNEQFF
TRBV30	TRBJ1-5	-	13	CAWSEGSVQPQHF
TRBV2	TRBJ1-2	TRBD1	12	CASPTGGYGYTF
TRBV10-3	TRBJ2-7	TRBD2	13	CAIKWDYEGEQYF
TRBV15	TRBJ1-2	TRBD1	16	CATSRGGQGESLGYTF
TRBV19	TRBJ2-1	-	14	CASTTEAPYNEQFF
TRBV11-2	TRBJ2-1	TRBD2	18	CASSFGLAGGQRENEQFF
TRBV5-1	TRBJ2-5	TRBD2	16	CASSLLASGSSETQYF
TRBV3-1/TRBV3-2	TRBJ1-5	-	14	CASSHGRGLQPQHF
TRBV2	TRBJ1-1	-	14	CASSDWGIATEAFF
TRBV2	TRBJ2-7	TRBD1	13	CASKRGQNYEQYF
TRBV2	TRBJ1-2	-	13	CASRELLNYGYTF